This T cell receptor (beta chain) comes out of a study of cytomegalovirus exposure and HLA in healthy donors. This PCR relied on a set of 60 Vbeta primers and 13 Jbeta primers. Sequencing was performed with immunoSEQ multiplex PCR; in TCRdb, only in-frame clones are kept and a portion is missing. Among 90,000 to 150,000 clones listed, 60% to 75% were seen once. As to this clone: Its antigen remains unidentified.

Trimming took 6 bases from V and 1 from J, leaving 12 bases between them. The germline V gene encodes CDR1 MNHEY and CDR2 SMNVEV (reference sequence). The length of the CDR3 is 14 residues. Study results and limitations: In a later analysis, TCR beta V- and J-gene trimming showed a link to a missense DCLRE1C variant.

The sequenced sample was PBMCs. The rearrangement links TRBV27 to TRBJ1-1; possibly TRBD1 for D (5 bases). The source of this sequence is a woman in her thirties or forties in good health and CMV-seropositive. For the CDR3, the DNA is TGTGCCAGCAGCATTTGGGGCCCGAACACTGAAGCTTTCTTT. Translation: CASSIWGPNTEAFF.